This T cell receptor (beta chain) was profiled in a study of blood T cell repertoires in COVID-19. Background on the study: Spain, Italy and the United States supplied samples that represented acute and convalescent COVID-19. From T cells, B-cell-depleted T cells, or PBMCs came the material, which was cDNA or gDNA.

In terms of age and location, participants ranged from about 18 to 95 years and lived in 24 US areas. As originally analysed: Reference gene primer amplification gave estimated nucleated cell counts. Repertoires were generated with immunoSEQ multiplex PCR, while TCRdb's copy carries only in-frame clones and drops some. D and trimming come from the DNA, and the V and J calls and clone size come from that table. The sample lists around 160,000 clones, under 90% seen once, with 3% to 4% in the top ten. The clonotype comes from a woman aged 55-70 years who had recovered from COVID-19. The sample comprised PBMCs or T cells enriched from blood (not recorded which).

The CDR3 is CASSRYTGLLTYEQYF. The CDR3 DNA is TGTGCCAGCAGCCGGTATACGGGACTCCTAACCTACGAGCAGTACTTC. This sequence joins TRBV3-1 (or the pseudogene TRBV3-2) and TRBJ2-7; possibly TRBD2 for D (6 bases). The germline V gene encodes CDR1 LGHDT and CDR2 YNNKEL (reference sequence). V lost 4 bases to trimming and J lost 2 bases, with 18 bases between them. This CDR3 spans 16 amino acids.